This T cell receptor beta chain came from a study of neoadjuvant nivolumab and ipilimumab in lung cancer. Comment on this clone: Its antigen is currently unknown.

Study-level findings and limits: TCR richness and clonality were higher in tumors than adjacent uninvolved lung.

Using immunoSEQ multiplex PCR, the repertoire was profiled, and TCRdb retains in-frame clones only, with some absent. In the table there are 45,000 to 55,000 clones, roughly 91% of which are singletons. The CDR3 runs 12 residues. The V and J ends lost 5 bases and 11 bases respectively, with 12 bases between them. Germline V gene lookup returns CDR1 MNHNY and CDR2 SVGAGI (reference sequence). The TCR comes from an adult with non-small cell lung cancer. Some clones in this sample may be carry-over from other donors' samples. V and J are TRBV6-6 and TRBJ2-2; D is unresolved. The specimen comprised blood, sampled before neoadjuvant nivolumab, alone or with ipilimumab. Here the CDR3 DNA reads TGTGCCAGCAGTCAGATGAGTGGAGAGCTGTTTTTT. Residues: CASSQMSGELFF.